One T cell receptor (beta chain) is described in this entry. Its cognate antigen is unknown. This sample is part of a study of Tregs in tolerant kidney transplant recipients. Study outcomes and limitations: Tregs expanded with activated donor B cells seemed most donor-specific. Biological reproducibility was not directly addressed, but technical replication error appeared minimal.

Thawed PBMCs were FACS-sorted into unstimulated CD4+CD25+CD127- regulatory T cells, CD4+CD25- non-regulatory cells, CD4 and CD8 cells. The data were produced by immunoSEQ multiplex PCR, yet TCRdb's version contains in-frame clones alone and is incomplete. The table records roughly 70,000 clones, around 84% of them present only once. This CDR3 has 13 residues. The germline gives CDR1 KGHSH, CDR2 LQKENI. The V end was cut by 8 bases, the J end by 2 bases, with 13 bases between. The TCR originated in a human donor in good health. This chain links TRBV18 with TRBJ2-7; D unclear. Sequenced material: CD4+ T cells from blood. This chain's CDR3 is CASADGATYEQYF. The CDR3 DNA reads TGTGCCAGCGCGGACGGTGCTACCTACGAGCAGTACTTC.